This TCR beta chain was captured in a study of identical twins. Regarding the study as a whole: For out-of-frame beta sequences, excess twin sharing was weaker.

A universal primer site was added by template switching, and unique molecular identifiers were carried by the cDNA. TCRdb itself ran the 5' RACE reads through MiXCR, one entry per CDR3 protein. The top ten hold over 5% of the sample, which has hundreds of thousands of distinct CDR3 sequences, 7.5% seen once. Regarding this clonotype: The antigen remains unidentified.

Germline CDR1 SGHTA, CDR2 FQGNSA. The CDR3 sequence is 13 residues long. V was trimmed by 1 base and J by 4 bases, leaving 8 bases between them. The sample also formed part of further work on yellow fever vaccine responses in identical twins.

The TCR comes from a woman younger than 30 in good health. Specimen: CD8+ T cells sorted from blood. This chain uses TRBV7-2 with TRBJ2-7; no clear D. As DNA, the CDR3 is TGTGCCAGCAGCTTAGAGTTATTGTACGAGCAGTACGTC. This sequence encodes CASSLELLYEQYV.